A selection of T cell receptor beta chains follows, all from one sample in a study of early T cells in non-severe SARS-CoV-2 infection. One entry per CDR3 protein, called by TCRdb with MiXCR from the 5' RACE reads. The sample holds approximately 73,000 distinct CDR3 sequences, roughly 13% seen once. The material sequenced was whole blood. The source is an adult who was a healthcare worker with PCR-confirmed SARS-CoV-2 infection or an uninfected control (not recorded which). Each CDR3 is given with its conserved first and last residue. A D gene is named only where the DNA matches it firmly. Where a row states a size, it is once, few, many or the class of an expanded clone; other rows omit it.

clone_size | j_call | d_call | v_call | cdr3_nt | cdr3_aa
. | TRBJ2-1 | TRBD2 | TRBV6-2/TRBV6-3 | TGTGCCAGCAGTTACTCCGGACTAGGGGCCGATGAGCAGTTCTTC | CASSYSGLGADEQFF
. | TRBJ2-5 | . | TRBV5-1 | TGCGCCAGCAGCTTGTCCGTGGCGGGATCGACCCAAGAGACCCAGTACTTC | CASSLSVAGSTQETQYF
. | TRBJ2-6 | . | TRBV15 | TGTGCCACCAGCACAGGAACCACTGGGGCCAACGTCCTGACTTTC | CATSTGTTGANVLTF
. | TRBJ2-7 | TRBD2 | TRBV20-1 | TGCAGTGCTAGGCCCTCTCCCTTTGCTAGCGGGGGGCATTCCTACGAGCAGTACTTC | CSARPSPFASGGHSYEQYF
many | TRBJ2-3 | . | TRBV28 | TGTGCCAGCCGCCGGTTGGGGGCCACAGATACGCAGTATTTT | CASRRLGATDTQYF
few | TRBJ1-1 | . | TRBV4-2 | TGTGCCAGCAGCCAAGACCGAACCCCCCAGGGAACTGAAGCTTTCTTT | CASSQDRTPQGTEAFF
few | TRBJ1-2 | . | TRBV5-6 | TGTGCCAGCAGCTTGGCGGGGGCAGACCATGGCTACACCTTC | CASSLAGADHGYTF
. | TRBJ2-3 | TRBD2 | TRBV20-1 | TGCAGTGCTAGAAGGACTAGCGGGGCCTGGGGAGATACGCAGTATTTT | CSARRTSGAWGDTQYF
few | TRBJ2-1 | TRBD1 | TRBV29-1 | TGCAGCGTTGATGCCGGGACAGGGGATTACAATGAGCAGTTCTTC | CSVDAGTGDYNEQFF
. | TRBJ1-5 | . | TRBV12-3/TRBV12-4 | TGTGCCAGCAGCTTGGGTAGACCTAGAGGCAATCAGCCCCAGCATTTT | CASSLGRPRGNQPQHF
. | TRBJ2-7 | TRBD1 | TRBV28 | TGTGCCAGCAGTAGGGGACAGGGCTACGAGCAGTACTTC | CASSRGQGYEQYF
many | TRBJ1-1 | TRBD1 | TRBV30 | TGTGCCTGGAGTGGGGACAGACCTGAAGCTTTCTTT | CAWSGDRPEAFF
. | TRBJ2-3 | TRBD2 | TRBV29-1 | TGCAGCGTTAGCGGGAGGAACACAGATACGCAGTATTTT | CSVSGRNTDTQYF
. | TRBJ1-1 | TRBD1 | TRBV28 | TGTGCCAGCACCGGGACAGGGACCACTGAAGCTTTCTTT | CASTGTGTTEAFF
many | TRBJ1-1 | . | TRBV20-1 | TGCAGTGCTAGTATGAACACTGAAGCTTTCTTT | CSASMNTEAFF
few | TRBJ2-3 | TRBD2 | TRBV11-2 | TGTGCCAGCAGTCACGTCGGGGGGACCACAGATACGCAGTATTTT | CASSHVGGTTDTQYF
few | TRBJ2-3 | . | TRBV5-1 | TGCGCCAGCAGCTTGGTTCCAGATACGCAGTATTTT | CASSLVPDTQYF
many | TRBJ1-2 | . | TRBV27 | TGTGCCAGCAGTTCCTCCTCAATCCGGAGTGGCTACACCTTC | CASSSSSIRSGYTF
few | TRBJ1-2 | . | TRBV29-1 | TGCAGCGTTGACAGGGGAGCAGACTATGGCTACACCTTC | CSVDRGADYGYTF
many | TRBJ2-7 | . | TRBV29-1 | TGCAGCGTTGCGGAGGGGACCTACGAGCAGTACTTC | CSVAEGTYEQYF
few | TRBJ1-1 | . | TRBV3-1 | TGTGCCAGCAGCCAAGTCCTCTATGGGGGTGAAGCTTTCTTT | CASSQVLYGGEAFF
. | TRBJ1-6 | . | TRBV7-9 | TGTGCCAGCAGCTTAAGCGGTACCGCAACACCCCTCCACTTT | CASSLSGTATPLHF
few | TRBJ2-3 | . | TRBV24-1 | TGTGCCACCAGTGATTACACAGATACGCAGTATTTT | CATSDYTDTQYF
many | TRBJ2-3 | . | TRBV27 | TGTGCCAGCAGTTTATTAGGAGGGAGCTGGACAGATACGCAGTATTTT | CASSLLGGSWTDTQYF
many | TRBJ2-7 | . | TRBV27 | TGTGCCAGCAGCAGAGGACAGAACTACGAGCAGTACTTC | CASSRGQNYEQYF